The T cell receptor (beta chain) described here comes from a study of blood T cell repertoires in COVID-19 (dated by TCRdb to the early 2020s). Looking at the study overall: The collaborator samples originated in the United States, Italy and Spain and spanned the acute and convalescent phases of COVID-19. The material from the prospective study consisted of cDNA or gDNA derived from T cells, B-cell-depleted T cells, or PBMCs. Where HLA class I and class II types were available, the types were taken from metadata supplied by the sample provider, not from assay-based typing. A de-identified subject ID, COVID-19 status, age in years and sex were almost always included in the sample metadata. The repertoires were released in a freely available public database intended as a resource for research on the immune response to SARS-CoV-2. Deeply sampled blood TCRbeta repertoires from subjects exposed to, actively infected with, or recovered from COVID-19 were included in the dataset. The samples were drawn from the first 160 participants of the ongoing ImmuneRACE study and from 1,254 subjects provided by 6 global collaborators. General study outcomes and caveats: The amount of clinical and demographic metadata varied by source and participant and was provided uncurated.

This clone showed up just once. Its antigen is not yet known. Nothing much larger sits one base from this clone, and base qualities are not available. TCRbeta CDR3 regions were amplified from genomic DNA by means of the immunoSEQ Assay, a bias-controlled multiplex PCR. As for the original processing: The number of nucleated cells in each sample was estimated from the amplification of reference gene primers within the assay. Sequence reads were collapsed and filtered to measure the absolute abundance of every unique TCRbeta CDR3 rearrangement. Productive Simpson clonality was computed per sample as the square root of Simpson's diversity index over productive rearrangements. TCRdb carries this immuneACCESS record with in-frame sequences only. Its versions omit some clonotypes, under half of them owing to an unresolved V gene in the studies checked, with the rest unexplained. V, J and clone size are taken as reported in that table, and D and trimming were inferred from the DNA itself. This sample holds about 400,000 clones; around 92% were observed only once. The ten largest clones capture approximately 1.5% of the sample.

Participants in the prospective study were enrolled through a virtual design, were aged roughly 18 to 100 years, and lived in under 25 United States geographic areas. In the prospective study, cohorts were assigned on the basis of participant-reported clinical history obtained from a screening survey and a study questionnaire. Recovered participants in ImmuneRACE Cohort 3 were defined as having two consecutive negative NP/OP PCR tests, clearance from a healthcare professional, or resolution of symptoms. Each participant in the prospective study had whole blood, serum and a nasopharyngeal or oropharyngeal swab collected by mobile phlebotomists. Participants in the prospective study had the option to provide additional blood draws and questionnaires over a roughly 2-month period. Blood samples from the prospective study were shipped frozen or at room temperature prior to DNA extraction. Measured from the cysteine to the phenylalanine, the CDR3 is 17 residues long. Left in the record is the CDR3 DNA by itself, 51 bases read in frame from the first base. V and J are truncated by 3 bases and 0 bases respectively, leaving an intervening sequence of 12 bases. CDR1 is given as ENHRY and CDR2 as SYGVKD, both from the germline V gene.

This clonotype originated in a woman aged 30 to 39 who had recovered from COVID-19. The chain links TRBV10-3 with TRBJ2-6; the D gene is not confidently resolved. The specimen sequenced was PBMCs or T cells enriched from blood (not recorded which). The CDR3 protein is CAISDTGSFSGANVLTF. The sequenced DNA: TGTGCCATCAGTGATACCGGGTCTTTCTCTGGGGCCAACGTCCTGACTTTC.